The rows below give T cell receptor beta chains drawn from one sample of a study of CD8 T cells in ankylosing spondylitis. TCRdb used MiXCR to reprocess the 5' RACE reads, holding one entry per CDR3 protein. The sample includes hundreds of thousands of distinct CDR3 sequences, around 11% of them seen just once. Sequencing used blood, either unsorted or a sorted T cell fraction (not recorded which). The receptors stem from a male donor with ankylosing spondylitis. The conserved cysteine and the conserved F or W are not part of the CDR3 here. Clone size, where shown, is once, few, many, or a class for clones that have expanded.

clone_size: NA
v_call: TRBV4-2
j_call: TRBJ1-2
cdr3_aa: ASSQSLGDGYT

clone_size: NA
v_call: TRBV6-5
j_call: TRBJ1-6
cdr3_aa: ASSLEVGWARSPLH

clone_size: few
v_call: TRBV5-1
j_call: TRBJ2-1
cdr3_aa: ASSLQGRPSYNEQF

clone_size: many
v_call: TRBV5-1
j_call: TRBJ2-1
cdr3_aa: ASSLVIGLNEQF

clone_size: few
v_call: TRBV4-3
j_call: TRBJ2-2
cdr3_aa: ASSQVSGAAGELF

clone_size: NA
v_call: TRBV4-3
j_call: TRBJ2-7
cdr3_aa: ASSQGLRQGNDEQY

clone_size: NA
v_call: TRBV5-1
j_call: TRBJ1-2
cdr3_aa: ASSLGAAQNYGYT

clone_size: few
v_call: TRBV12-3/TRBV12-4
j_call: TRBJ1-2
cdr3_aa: ASSFGTGIYGYT

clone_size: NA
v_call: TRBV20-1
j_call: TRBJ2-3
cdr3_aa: SAREREWGTDTQY

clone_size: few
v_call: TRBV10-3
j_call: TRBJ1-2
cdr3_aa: AIRDSNLYGYT